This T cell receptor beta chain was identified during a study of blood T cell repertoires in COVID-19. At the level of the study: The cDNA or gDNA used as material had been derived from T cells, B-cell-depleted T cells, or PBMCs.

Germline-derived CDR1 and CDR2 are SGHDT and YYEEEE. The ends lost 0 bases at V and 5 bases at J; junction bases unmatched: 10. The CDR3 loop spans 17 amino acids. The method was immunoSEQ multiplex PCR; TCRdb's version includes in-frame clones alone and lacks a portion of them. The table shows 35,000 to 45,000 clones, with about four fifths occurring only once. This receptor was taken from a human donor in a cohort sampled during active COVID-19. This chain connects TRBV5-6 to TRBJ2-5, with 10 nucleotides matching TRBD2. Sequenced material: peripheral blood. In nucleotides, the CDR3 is TGTGCCAGCAGCTTGGAACGGCTAGCGGGAGTAGACGAGACCCAGTACTTC. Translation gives CASSLERLAGVDETQYF.